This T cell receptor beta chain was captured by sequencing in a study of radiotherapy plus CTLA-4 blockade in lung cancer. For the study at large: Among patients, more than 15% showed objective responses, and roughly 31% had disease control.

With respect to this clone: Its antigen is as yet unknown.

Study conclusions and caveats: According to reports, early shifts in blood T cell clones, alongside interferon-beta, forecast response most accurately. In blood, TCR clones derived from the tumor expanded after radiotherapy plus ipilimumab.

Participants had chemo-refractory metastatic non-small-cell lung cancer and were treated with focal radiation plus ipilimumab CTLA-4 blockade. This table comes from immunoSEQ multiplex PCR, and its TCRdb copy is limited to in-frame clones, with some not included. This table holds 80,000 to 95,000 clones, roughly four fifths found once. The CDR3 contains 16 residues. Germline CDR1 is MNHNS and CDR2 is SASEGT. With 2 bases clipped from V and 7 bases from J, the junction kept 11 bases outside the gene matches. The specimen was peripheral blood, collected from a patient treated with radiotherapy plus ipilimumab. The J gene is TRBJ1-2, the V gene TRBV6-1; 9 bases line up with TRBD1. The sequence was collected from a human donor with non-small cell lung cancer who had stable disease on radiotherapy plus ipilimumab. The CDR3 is CASSELLRLTGGGYTF. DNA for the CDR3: TGTGCCAGCAGTGAATTACTTCGATTGACAGGGGGTGGCTACACCTTC.